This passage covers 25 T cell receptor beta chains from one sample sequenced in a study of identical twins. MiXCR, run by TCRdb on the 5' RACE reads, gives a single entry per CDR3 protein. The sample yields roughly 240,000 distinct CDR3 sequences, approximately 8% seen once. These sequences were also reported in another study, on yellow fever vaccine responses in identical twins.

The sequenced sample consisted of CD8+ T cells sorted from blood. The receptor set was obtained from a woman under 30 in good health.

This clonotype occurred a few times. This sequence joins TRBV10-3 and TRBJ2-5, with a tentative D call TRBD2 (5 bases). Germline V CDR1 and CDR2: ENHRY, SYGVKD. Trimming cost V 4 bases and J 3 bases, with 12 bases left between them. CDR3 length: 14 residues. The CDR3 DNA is TGTGCCATCAGTGGCGGGCTTTATGAAGAGACCCAGTACTTC. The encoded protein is CAISGGLYEETQYF.

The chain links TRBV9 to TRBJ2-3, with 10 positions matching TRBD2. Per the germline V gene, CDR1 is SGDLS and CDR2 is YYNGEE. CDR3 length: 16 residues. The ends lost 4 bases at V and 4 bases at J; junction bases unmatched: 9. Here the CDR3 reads CASSSRSGGGSDTQYF. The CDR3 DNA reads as TGTGCCAGCAGCTCACGGAGCGGGGGGGGCTCAGATACGCAGTATTTT.

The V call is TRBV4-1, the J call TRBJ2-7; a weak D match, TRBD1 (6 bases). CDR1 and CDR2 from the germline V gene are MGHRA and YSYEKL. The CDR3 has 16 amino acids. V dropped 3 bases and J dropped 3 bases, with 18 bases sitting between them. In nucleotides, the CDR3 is TGCGCCAGCAGCCAGGGGCTACAGGGCTTATACTACGAGCAGTACTTC. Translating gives CASSQGLQGLYYEQYF.

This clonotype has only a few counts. In DNA, the CDR3 is TGTGCCAGCAGTCTAAGTGGACCGGGACCACTAAGCTCCTACGAGCAGTACTTC. As protein: CASSLSGPGPLSSYEQYF. The gene calls are TRBV27 and TRBJ2-7, with D tentatively TRBD1 or TRBD2 (5 bases each). Trimming took off 5 bases at V and 0 bases at J, with 23 bases between the two ends. Germline V gene sequence: CDR1 MNHEY, CDR2 SMNVEV (reference sequence). This CDR3 is built from 18 residues.

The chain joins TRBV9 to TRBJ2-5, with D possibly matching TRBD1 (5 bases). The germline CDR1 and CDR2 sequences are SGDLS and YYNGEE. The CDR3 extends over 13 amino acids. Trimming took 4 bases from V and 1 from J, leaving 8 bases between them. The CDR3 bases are TGTGCCAGCAGCCCGACAGCCCAAGAGACCCAGTACTTC. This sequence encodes CASSPTAQETQYF.

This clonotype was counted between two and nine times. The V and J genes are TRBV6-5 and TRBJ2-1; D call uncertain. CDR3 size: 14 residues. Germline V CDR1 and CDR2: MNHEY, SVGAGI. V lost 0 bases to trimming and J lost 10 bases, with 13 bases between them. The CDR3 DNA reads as TGTGCCAGCAGTTACTCGAATGGGCTAGGGGAGCAGTTCTTC. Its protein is CASSYSNGLGEQFF.

The CDR3 nucleotides read TGTGCCAGCAGCTCCGCAGACGGAGCCTACGAGCAGTACGTC. Translating it yields CASSSADGAYEQYV. J is TRBJ2-7 and V is TRBV7-9; no clear D gene. Germline CDR1 and CDR2: SEHNR and FQNEAQ (reference sequence). Trimming removed 4 bases from V and 2 bases from J, with 12 bases in between. This CDR3 is 14 amino acids long.

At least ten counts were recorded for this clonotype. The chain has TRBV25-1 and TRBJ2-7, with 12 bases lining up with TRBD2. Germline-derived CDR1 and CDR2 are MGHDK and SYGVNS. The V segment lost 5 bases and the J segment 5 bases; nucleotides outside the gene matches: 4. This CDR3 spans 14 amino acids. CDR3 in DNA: TGTGCCAGCAGTCCGGCTAGCGGGAGGGACGAGCAGTACTTC. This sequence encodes CASSPASGRDEQYF.

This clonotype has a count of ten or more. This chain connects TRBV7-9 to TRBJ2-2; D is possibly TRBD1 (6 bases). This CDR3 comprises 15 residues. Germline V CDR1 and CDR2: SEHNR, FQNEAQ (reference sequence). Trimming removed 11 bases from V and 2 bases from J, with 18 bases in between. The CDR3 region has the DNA TGTGCCGGACAACAGGGCTGGGGTAACACCGGGGAGCTGTTTTTT. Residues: CAGQQGWGNTGELFF. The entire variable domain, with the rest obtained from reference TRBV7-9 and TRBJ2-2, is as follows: DTGVSQNPRHKITKRGQNVTFRCDPISEHNRLYWYRQTLGQGPEFLTYFQNEAQLEKSRLLSDRFSAERPKGSFSTLEIQRTEQGDSAMYLCAGQQGWGNTGELFFGEGSRLTVL.

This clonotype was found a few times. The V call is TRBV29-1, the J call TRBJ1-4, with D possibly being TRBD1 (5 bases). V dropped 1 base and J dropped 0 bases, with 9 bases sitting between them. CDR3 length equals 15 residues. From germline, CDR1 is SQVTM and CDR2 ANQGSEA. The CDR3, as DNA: TGCAGCGTTGAAGTCTGGGGGTCAACTAATGAAAAACTGTTTTTT. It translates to CSVEVWGSTNEKLFF.

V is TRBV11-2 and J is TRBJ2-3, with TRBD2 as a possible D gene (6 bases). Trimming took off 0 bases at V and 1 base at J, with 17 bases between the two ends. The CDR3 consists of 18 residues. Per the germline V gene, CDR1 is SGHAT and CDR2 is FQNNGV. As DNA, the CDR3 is TGTGCCAGCAGCTTAGATCGGGGAGGTCCCGGGGGCACAGATACGCAGTATTTT. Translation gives CASSLDRGGPGGTDTQYF.

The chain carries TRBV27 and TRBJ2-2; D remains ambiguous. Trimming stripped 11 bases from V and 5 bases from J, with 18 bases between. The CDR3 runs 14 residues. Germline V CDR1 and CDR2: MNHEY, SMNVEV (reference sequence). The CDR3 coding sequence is TGTGCCGCCCGTGGGCATACGTCTACCGGGGAGCTGTTTTTT. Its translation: CAARGHTSTGELFF.

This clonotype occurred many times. CDR3 in DNA: TGCAGTGCCGAGGATACGGGCGGGGGGATGAGCATTCAGTACTTC. The encoded protein is CSAEDTGGGMSIQYF. The chain has TRBV20-1 and TRBJ2-4; TRBD2 matches at 8 bases. This CDR3 spans 15 amino acids. The ends lost 6 bases at V and 9 bases at J; junction bases unmatched: 16. Germline V gene sequence: CDR1 DFQATT, CDR2 SNEGSKA (reference sequence).

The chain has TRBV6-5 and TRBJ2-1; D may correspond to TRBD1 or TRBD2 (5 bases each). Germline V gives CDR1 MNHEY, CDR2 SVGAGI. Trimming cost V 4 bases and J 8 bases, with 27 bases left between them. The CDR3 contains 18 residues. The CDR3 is CASSLPIRRRVRGDEQFF. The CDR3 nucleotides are TGTGCCAGCAGTTTACCCATCAGGAGGCGGGTGAGGGGCGATGAGCAGTTCTTC.

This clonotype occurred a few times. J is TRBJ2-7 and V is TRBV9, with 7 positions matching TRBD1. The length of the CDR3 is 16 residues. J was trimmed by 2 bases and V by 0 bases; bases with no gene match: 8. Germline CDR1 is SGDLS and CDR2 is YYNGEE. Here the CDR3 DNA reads TGTGCCAGCAGCGTAGGAGTGTCAGGGGGAACCTACGAGCAGTACTTC. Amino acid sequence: CASSVGVSGGTYEQYF.

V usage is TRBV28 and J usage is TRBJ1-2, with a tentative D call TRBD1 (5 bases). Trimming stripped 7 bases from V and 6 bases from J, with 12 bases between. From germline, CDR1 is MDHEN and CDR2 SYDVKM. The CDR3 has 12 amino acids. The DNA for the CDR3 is TGTGCCAGCACCTATATGGGGGATGGCTACACCTTC. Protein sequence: CASTYMGDGYTF.

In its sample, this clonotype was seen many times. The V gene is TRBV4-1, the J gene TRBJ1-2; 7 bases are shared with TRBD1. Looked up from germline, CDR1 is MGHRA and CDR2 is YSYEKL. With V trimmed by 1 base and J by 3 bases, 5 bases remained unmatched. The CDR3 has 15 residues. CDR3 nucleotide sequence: TGCGCCAGCAGCCAAGTTGAGGGGACAGACTATGGCTACACCTTC. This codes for CASSQVEGTDYGYTF.

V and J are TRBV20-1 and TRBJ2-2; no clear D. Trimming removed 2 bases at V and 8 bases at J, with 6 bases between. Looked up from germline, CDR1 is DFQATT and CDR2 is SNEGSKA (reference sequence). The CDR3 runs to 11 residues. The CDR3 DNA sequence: TGCAGTGCTAGAATATTAGGGGAGCTGTTTTTT. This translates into CSARILGELFF.

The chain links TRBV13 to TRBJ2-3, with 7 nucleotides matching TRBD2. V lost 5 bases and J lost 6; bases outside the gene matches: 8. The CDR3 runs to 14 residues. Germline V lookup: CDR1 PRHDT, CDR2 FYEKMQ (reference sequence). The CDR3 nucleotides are TGTGCCAGCAGCGCTGTGCTAGCGGAGGATACGCAGTATTTT. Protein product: CASSAVLAEDTQYF.

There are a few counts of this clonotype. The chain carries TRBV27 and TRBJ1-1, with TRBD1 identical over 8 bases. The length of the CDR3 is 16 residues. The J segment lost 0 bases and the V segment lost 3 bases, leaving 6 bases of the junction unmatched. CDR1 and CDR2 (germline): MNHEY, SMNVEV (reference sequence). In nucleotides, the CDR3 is TGTGCCAGCAGTTTGGTGCAGGGGGCCGTGAACACTGAAGCTTTCTTT. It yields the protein CASSLVQGAVNTEAFF.

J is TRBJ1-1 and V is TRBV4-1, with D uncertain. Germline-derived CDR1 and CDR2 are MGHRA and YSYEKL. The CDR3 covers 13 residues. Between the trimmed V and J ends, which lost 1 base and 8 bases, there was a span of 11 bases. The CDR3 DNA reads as TGCGCCAGCAGCCAAGTCATCGGGTTAGAAGCTTTCTTT. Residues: CASSQVIGLEAFF.

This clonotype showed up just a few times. CDR3 amino acids: CASSGQDSYEQYF. In nucleotides, the CDR3 is TGTGCCAGCAGTGGACAGGACTCCTACGAGCAGTACTTC. The chain carries TRBV12-3 or TRBV12-4 and TRBJ2-7, with 7 positions matching TRBD1. V gave up 5 bases and J gave up 0 bases; unmatched junction bases: 1. This CDR3 spans 13 amino acids.

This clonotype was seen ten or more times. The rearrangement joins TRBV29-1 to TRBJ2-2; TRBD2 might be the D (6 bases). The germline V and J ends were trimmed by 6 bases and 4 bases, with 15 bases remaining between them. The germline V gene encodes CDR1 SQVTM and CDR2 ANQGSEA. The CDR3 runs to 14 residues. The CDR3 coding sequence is TGCAGCGTCCTCGGGGTCGGGGGCACCGGGGAGCTGTTTTTT. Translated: CSVLGVGGTGELFF.

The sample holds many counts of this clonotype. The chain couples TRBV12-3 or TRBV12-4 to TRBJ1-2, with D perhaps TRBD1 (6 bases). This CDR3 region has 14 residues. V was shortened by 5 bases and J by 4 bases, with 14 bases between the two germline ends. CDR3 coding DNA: TGTGCCAGCAGTATCGGACAGACAGGCTATGGCTACACCTTC. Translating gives CASSIGQTGYGYTF.

The DNA for the CDR3 is TGTGCCAGCAGTTTAGGGACAGGGAAAATAGATGAGCAGTTCTTC. Translation: CASSLGTGKIDEQFF. The rearrangement links TRBV12-3 or TRBV12-4 to TRBJ2-1; 8 nucleotides match TRBD1. V lost 1 base, J lost 8 bases, and 7 bases stayed unmatched. The CDR3 spans 15 residues.